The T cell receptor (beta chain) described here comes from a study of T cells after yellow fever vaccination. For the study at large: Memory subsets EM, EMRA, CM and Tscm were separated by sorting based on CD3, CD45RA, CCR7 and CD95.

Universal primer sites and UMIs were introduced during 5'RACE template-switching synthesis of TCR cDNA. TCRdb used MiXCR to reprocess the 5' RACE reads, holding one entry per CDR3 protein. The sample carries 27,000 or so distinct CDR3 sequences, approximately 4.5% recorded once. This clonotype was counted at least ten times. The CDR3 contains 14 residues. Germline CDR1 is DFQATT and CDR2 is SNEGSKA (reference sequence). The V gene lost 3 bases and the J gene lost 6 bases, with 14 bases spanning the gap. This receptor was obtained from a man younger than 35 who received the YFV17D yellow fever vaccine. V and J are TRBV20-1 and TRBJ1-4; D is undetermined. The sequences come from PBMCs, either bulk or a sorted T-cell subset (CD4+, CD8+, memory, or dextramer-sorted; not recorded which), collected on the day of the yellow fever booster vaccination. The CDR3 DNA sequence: TGCAGTGCTAGGAGGAACAGCCTTTATGAAAAACTGTTTTTT. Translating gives CSARRNSLYEKLFF.